Listed below are T cell receptor beta chains from one sample, sequenced in a study of blood T cell repertoires in COVID-19. Generated by immunoSEQ multiplex PCR, the TCRdb table keeps only in-frame clones and is missing some. This table has about 190,000 clones, around nine tenths appearing once. Sequenced sample: peripheral blood. Receptor source: a young woman who had recovered from COVID-19. Both conserved end residues are part of each CDR3. Fields, in order: V gene, CDR3 protein.

TRBV5-4 | CASSGQGASTEAFF
TRBV9 | CASSVAGAVNTEAFF
TRBV3-1/TRBV3-2 | CASSQAGADTQYF
TRBV27 | CASSPGYGELFF
TRBV2 | CASTGIAGELFF
TRBV4-1 | CASSQVAAGGRYNEQFF
TRBV5-1 | CASSYPLGASTSTDTQYF
TRBV29-1 | CSVPEPTGPNYGYTF
TRBV5-8 | CASSLGQSVSTNEKLFF
TRBV7-3 | CASSLAAFNSGGGGNNEQFF
TRBV2 | CASSAGQNTEAFF
TRBV5-1 | CASSLSVNTEAFF
TRBV18 | CASSQAHRTGVLHGYTF
TRBV6-6 | CASSYQGLYNEQFF
TRBV27 | CASSELRTGAGANVLTF
TRBV2 | CASSYQGYEQYF
TRBV27 | CASSSYSNQPQHF
TRBV9 | CASSVDGTGHTDTQYF
TRBV7-6 | CASSLRLAGTYNEQFF
TRBV24-1 | CATSDFPWTPSNTGELFF
TRBV11-1 | CASTLAGGINEQFF
TRBV9 | CASSVAGETQYF
TRBV9 | CASSVTPVSTDTQYF
TRBV4-1 | CASSQEQEAGYGYTF
TRBV7-9 | CASSLGTPDTQYF
TRBV7-9 | CASSLTGEGETQYF
TRBV9 | CASSVGVGVNTGELFF
TRBV10-3 | CAIKEGSTDTQYF
TRBV6-5 | CASSTGQLGTEAFF
TRBV6-5 | CASSYGDRESYGYTF
TRBV3-1/TRBV3-2 | CASSQGLAGAYEQYF
TRBV7-2 | CASSLGSGSSYEQYF
TRBV7-2 | CASSLDGVWGQNEYGYTF
TRBV9 | CASSVGGTGAYNEQFF
TRBV2 | CASSEDGGAQETQYF
TRBV6-2/TRBV6-3 | CASSYGLRGLNYGYTF
TRBV21-1 | CASSRNGVNQPQHF
TRBV6-5 | CASRRRGNQPQHF
TRBV15 | CATSRDRGNTEAFF
TRBV4-3 | CASSRDAGGATEAFF
TRBV14 | CASSQAGQGLNSPLHF
TRBV6-4 | CASSDRGGGQPQHF
TRBV10-3 | CAISESTTQYRGGVTEAFF
TRBV7-2 | CASSVSRDKYNEQFF
TRBV28 | CASSLTGVNTEAFF
TRBV5-4 | CASSLAGRGEPFYGYTF
TRBV19 | CASKGGAAGNTIYF
TRBV4-3 | CASSQVKGLDTEAFF
TRBV19 | CASSRDRAGYTF
TRBV6-6 | CASSYTWDSFSYEQYF
TRBV7-8 | CASSPHRERYEQYF
TRBV7-2 | CASSLLRGHGGELFF
TRBV7-3 | CASSLLRRRGLQNTGELFF
TRBV5-8 | CASSFRGMGTEAFF
TRBV18 | CASSPLDPSQVNTEAFF
TRBV19 | CASTESLGAFYEQYF